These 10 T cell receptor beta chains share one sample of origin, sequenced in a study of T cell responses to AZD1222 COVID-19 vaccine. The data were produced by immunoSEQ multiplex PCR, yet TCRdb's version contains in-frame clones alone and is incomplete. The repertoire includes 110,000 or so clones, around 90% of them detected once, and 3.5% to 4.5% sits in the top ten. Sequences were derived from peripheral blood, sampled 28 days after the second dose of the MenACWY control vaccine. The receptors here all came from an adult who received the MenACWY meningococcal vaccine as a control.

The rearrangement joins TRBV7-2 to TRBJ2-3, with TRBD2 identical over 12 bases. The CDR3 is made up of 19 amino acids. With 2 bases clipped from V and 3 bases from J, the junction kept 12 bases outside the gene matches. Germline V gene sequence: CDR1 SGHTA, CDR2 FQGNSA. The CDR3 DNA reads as TGTGCCAGCAGCTTAATGAATCTAGCGGGGGGGCACAGGACAGATACGCAGTATTTT. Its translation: CASSLMNLAGGHRTDTQYF.

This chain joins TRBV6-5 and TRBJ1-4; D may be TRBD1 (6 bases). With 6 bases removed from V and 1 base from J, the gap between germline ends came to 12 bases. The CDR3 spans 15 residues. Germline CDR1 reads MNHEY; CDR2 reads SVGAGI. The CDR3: CASSRSGQTNEKLFF. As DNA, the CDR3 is TGTGCCAGCAGCCGCTCGGGACAAACTAATGAAAAACTGTTTTTT.

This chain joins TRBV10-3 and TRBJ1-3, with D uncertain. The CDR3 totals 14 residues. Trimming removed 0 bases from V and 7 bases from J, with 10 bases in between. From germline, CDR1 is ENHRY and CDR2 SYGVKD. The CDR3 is CAISESSQSNTIYF. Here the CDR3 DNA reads TGTGCCATCAGTGAGTCGTCCCAGTCGAACACCATATATTTT.

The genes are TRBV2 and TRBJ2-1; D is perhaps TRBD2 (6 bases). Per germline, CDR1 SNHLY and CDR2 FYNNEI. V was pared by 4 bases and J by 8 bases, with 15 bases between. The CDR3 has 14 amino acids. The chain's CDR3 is CASSARLRLDEQFF. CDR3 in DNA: TGTGCCAGCAGTGCCCGACTTAGACTAGATGAGCAGTTCTTC.

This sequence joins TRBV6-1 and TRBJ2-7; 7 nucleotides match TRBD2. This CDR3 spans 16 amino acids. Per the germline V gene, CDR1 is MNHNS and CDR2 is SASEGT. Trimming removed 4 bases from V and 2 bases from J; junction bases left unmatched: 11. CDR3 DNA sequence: TGTGCCAGCAGTGTGTCCGTGGCGGGAGTTGCCTACGAGCAGTACTTC. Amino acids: CASSVSVAGVAYEQYF.

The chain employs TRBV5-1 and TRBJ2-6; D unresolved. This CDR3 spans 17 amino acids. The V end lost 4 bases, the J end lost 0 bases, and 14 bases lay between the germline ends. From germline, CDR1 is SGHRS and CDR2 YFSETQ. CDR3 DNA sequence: TGCGCCAGCAGCCCAACGACCCGGAGCTCTGGGGCCAACGTCCTGACTTTC. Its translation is CASSPTTRSSGANVLTF.

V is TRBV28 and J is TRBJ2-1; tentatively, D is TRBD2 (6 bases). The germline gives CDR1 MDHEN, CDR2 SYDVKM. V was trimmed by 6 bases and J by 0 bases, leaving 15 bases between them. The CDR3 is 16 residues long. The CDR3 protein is CASSQILAHSYNEQFF. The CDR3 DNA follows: TGTGCCAGCAGCCAGATACTAGCACACTCCTACAATGAGCAGTTCTTC.

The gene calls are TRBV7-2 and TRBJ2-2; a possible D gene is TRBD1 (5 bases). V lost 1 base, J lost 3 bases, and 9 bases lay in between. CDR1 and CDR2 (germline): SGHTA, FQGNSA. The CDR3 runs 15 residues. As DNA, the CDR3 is TGTGCCAGCAGCTTAGTTGGGGCCTACACCGGGGAGCTGTTTTTT. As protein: CASSLVGAYTGELFF.

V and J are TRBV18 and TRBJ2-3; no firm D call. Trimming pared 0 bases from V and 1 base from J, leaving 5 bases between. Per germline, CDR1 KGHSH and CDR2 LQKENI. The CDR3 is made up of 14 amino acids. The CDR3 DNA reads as TGTGCCAGCTCACCACCGGACGGCACAGATACGCAGTATTTT. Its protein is CASSPPDGTDTQYF.

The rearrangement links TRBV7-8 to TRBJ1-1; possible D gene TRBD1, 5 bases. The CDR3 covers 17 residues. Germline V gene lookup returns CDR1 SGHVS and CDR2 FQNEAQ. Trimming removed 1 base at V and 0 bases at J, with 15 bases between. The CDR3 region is CASSLGVGVPLNTEAFF. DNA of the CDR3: TGTGCCAGCAGCTTAGGGGTAGGGGTTCCCCTGAACACTGAAGCTTTCTTT.